Listed below are T cell receptor beta chains from one sample, sequenced in a study of T cells in Graves' hyperthyroidism and ophthalmopathy. TCRdb re-called the multiplex PCR reads through MiXCR, storing one row per CDR3 protein. The data hold hundreds of thousands of distinct CDR3 sequences, with roughly 15% observed a single time. Material: blood. The receptors come from a woman aged 45-60 years with Graves' ophthalmopathy. CDR3s include the opening cysteine and the closing phenylalanine or tryptophan. A D gene is named only where the DNA matches it firmly. Clone sizes are given selectively: once, few, many, or a class where the clone is expanded.

J: TRBJ2-7; V: TRBV27; D: NA; size: few; DNA: TGTGCCAGCAGTTTATCCGGAATGACCTACGAGCAGTACTTC; CDR3: CASSLSGMTYEQYF
J: TRBJ1-3; V: TRBV7-9; D: TRBD1; size: NA; DNA: TGTGCCAGCAGTAGGGACAGCCGCACCCTGTATTTT; CDR3: CASSRDSRTLYF
J: TRBJ1-5; V: TRBV20-1; D: NA; size: many; DNA: TGCAGTGCTAGAGTGGACAGCAATCAGCCCCAGCATTTT; CDR3: CSARVDSNQPQHF
J: TRBJ2-7; V: TRBV12-3/TRBV12-4; D: NA; size: many; DNA: TGTGCCAACCTAGCGACCGAGCAGTACTTC; CDR3: CANLATEQYF
J: TRBJ1-2; V: TRBV5-4; D: NA; size: NA; DNA: TGTGCCAGCAGCGCCGGGACAAACGTAGGCTATGGCTACACCTTC; CDR3: CASSAGTNVGYGYTF
J: TRBJ1-2; V: TRBV7-9; D: NA; size: many; DNA: TGTGCCAGCAGCTCGGAGACAGGCCTCTATGGCTACACCTTC; CDR3: CASSSETGLYGYTF
J: TRBJ1-2; V: TRBV7-2; D: NA; size: NA; DNA: TGTGCCAGCAGCTCAGACCGAACTATAGGCTACACCTTC; CDR3: CASSSDRTIGYTF
J: TRBJ2-7; V: TRBV14; D: TRBD2; size: NA; DNA: TGTGCCAGCAGCCGAGCGGGAGGGTCCTTCTACGAGCAGTACTTC; CDR3: CASSRAGGSFYEQYF
J: TRBJ2-7; V: TRBV30; D: NA; size: many; DNA: TGTGCCTGGAGCTTTCCCTACGAGCAGTACTTC; CDR3: CAWSFPYEQYF
J: TRBJ2-7; V: TRBV28; D: NA; size: many; DNA: TGTGCCAGCAGTTTACAGGGAACTTTGTCCTACGAGCAGTACTTC; CDR3: CASSLQGTLSYEQYF
J: TRBJ1-1; V: TRBV4-2; D: NA; size: once; DNA: TGTGCCAGCAGCCAACTGGGACAGAACACTGAAGCTTTCTTT; CDR3: CASSQLGQNTEAFF
J: TRBJ2-7; V: TRBV24-1; D: NA; size: many; DNA: TGTGCCACCAGTGAAGGCGGCAGCTACTACGAGCAGTACTTC; CDR3: CATSEGGSYYEQYF
J: TRBJ2-1; V: TRBV6-2/TRBV6-3; D: NA; size: many; DNA: TGTGCCAGCAGTTATTGGGCTAGCGACGATGAGCAGTTCTTC; CDR3: CASSYWASDDEQFF
J: TRBJ1-6; V: TRBV28; D: TRBD1; size: many; DNA: TGTGCCAGCAGTTTACCGAGACAGGGGTATCATAATTCACCCCTCCACTTT; CDR3: CASSLPRQGYHNSPLHF
J: TRBJ2-7; V: TRBV29-1; D: TRBD1; size: many; DNA: TGCAGCGTTGACCGGACAGGGGGCCGGTACTTC; CDR3: CSVDRTGGRYF
J: TRBJ2-1; V: TRBV5-1; D: NA; size: many; DNA: TGCGCCAGCCGGAGTCTGGCTAGCGCATACAATGAGCAGTTCTTC; CDR3: CASRSLASAYNEQFF
J: TRBJ1-1; V: TRBV30; D: NA; size: many; DNA: TGTGCCTGGAGTGTTTGGAACACTGAAGCTTTCTTT; CDR3: CAWSVWNTEAFF
J: TRBJ2-7; V: TRBV10-3; D: NA; size: many; DNA: TGTGCCATCAGTGAACCAACTAGGGATCGGGAGCAGTACTTC; CDR3: CAISEPTRDREQYF
J: TRBJ1-1; V: TRBV9; D: NA; size: few; DNA: TGTGCCAGCAGCGTGGGGTTGGGCGATGAAGCTTTCTTT; CDR3: CASSVGLGDEAFF
J: TRBJ2-5; V: TRBV28; D: TRBD2; size: NA; DNA: TGTGCCAGCAGTTCCTATTCTAGCGGGAGTGGGGAGACCCAGTACTTC; CDR3: CASSSYSSGSGETQYF
J: TRBJ1-1; V: TRBV5-1; D: NA; size: many; DNA: TGCGCCAGCAGCTTGGCCGGTGGGGGTACGGACACTGAAGCTTTCTTT; CDR3: CASSLAGGGTDTEAFF
J: TRBJ1-2; V: TRBV7-3; D: NA; size: few; DNA: TGTGCCAGCAGCCCCTACCCACAGGGTCGTGATGGCTACACCTTC; CDR3: CASSPYPQGRDGYTF
J: TRBJ1-1; V: TRBV6-1; D: NA; size: many; DNA: TGTGCCAGCAGAAAAGGGTTGAACACTGAAGCTTTCTTT; CDR3: CASRKGLNTEAFF
J: TRBJ2-4; V: TRBV29-1; D: TRBD2; size: many; DNA: TGCAGCGTTGTCGGGAGGAAAAACATTCAGTACTTC; CDR3: CSVVGRKNIQYF
J: TRBJ2-7; V: TRBV2; D: NA; size: many; DNA: TGTGCCAGCAGTGTCTACCCTAGCTACGAGCAGTACTTC; CDR3: CASSVYPSYEQYF
J: TRBJ2-3; V: TRBV28; D: NA; size: many; DNA: TGTGCCAGCAGGCTACCAACACGGCGGGGACGCACAGATACGCAGTATTTT; CDR3: CASRLPTRRGRTDTQYF
J: TRBJ1-1; V: TRBV28; D: NA; size: many; DNA: TGTGCCAGCAGGCGGACTGATCTGAACACTGAAGCTTTCTTT; CDR3: CASRRTDLNTEAFF
J: TRBJ2-7; V: TRBV2; D: TRBD2; size: many; DNA: TGTGCCAGCAGTGAAGCTGGTAGCGGGAGGCATTACGAGCAGTACTTC; CDR3: CASSEAGSGRHYEQYF
J: TRBJ2-1; V: TRBV7-9; D: TRBD2; size: many; DNA: TGTGCCAGCAGCTCGTATTACGGGACTAGCGGATACAATGAGCAGTTCTTC; CDR3: CASSSYYGTSGYNEQFF
J: TRBJ1-2; V: TRBV9; D: NA; size: few; DNA: TGTGCCAGCAGCGTAGGCGGAGGGACGATCTTCTCTACCTATGGCTACACCTTC; CDR3: CASSVGGGTIFSTYGYTF
J: TRBJ2-7; V: TRBV15; D: TRBD1; size: few; DNA: TGTGCCACCAGCAACCCGGGACAGGGGATCCCTGATGCCTACGAGCAGTACTTC; CDR3: CATSNPGQGIPDAYEQYF
J: TRBJ1-4; V: TRBV7-2; D: NA; size: NA; DNA: TGTGCCAGCAGCGCTAGTATTGGGCCTAATGAAAAACTGTTTTTT; CDR3: CASSASIGPNEKLFF
J: TRBJ2-5; V: TRBV6-2/TRBV6-3; D: TRBD2; size: NA; DNA: TGTGCCAGCAGTTACTCCGGACTAGCGGGAGGATCGGGGGAGACCCAGTACTTC; CDR3: CASSYSGLAGGSGETQYF
J: TRBJ2-4; V: TRBV7-7; D: TRBD2; size: NA; DNA: TGTGCGTCGGGACTAGAGAACATTCAGTACTTC; CDR3: CASGLENIQYF
J: TRBJ1-2; V: TRBV6-5; D: TRBD1; size: NA; DNA: TGTGCCAGCAGTTACTCGGGGACAGTTATTAACTATGGCTACACCTTC; CDR3: CASSYSGTVINYGYTF
J: TRBJ2-2; V: TRBV6-9; D: NA; size: few; DNA: TGTGCCAGCAGTTACGTGATGAACACCGGGGAGCTGTTTTTT; CDR3: CASSYVMNTGELFF
J: TRBJ1-2; V: TRBV5-1; D: NA; size: few; DNA: TGCGTCAGCAGCCCACAGGACGGGAACTATGGCTACACCTTC; CDR3: CVSSPQDGNYGYTF
J: TRBJ1-3; V: TRBV12-3/TRBV12-4; D: NA; size: many; DNA: TGTGCCAGCAGTAAAAGAGGAAACTCTGGAAACACCATATATTTT; CDR3: CASSKRGNSGNTIYF
J: TRBJ2-7; V: TRBV30; D: TRBD1; size: many; DNA: TGTGCCTGGAGTTTACAGGGGTACGAGCAGTACTTC; CDR3: CAWSLQGYEQYF
J: TRBJ2-1; V: TRBV2; D: TRBD1; size: many; DNA: TGTGCCAGCAGTGAGACAGGGATTGGTTACAATGAGCAGTTCTTC; CDR3: CASSETGIGYNEQFF
J: TRBJ2-7; V: TRBV13; D: TRBD1; size: many; DNA: TGTGCCAGCAGCCTGTGGGACAGGGTGTACGAGCAGTACTTC; CDR3: CASSLWDRVYEQYF
J: TRBJ1-2; V: TRBV28; D: NA; size: many; DNA: TGTGCCAGCAGTTTCAGACACTCTAACTATGGCTACACCTTC; CDR3: CASSFRHSNYGYTF
J: TRBJ1-1; V: TRBV11-2; D: TRBD1; size: NA; DNA: TGTGCCAGCAGCCGCGGGACAGGGGGCGGCACTGAAGCTTTCTTT; CDR3: CASSRGTGGGTEAFF
J: TRBJ2-7; V: TRBV6-1; D: NA; size: many; DNA: TGTGCCAGCAGTCCACAGGGAAACAGGGCCGGAATGTACGAGCAGTACTTC; CDR3: CASSPQGNRAGMYEQYF
J: TRBJ2-7; V: TRBV28; D: NA; size: many; DNA: TGTGCCAGCAGTTTATATCCCCACGGATACGAGCAGTACTTC; CDR3: CASSLYPHGYEQYF
J: TRBJ2-3; V: TRBV5-8; D: NA; size: NA; DNA: TGTGCCAGCAGCTTGGTGGGGCCTGACACAGATACGCAGTATTTT; CDR3: CASSLVGPDTDTQYF